A selection of T cell receptor beta chains follows, all from one sample in a study of vaccination effects on CD4 cells after COVID-19. Antigens for these TCRs are unknown. This table comes from immunoSEQ multiplex PCR, and its TCRdb copy is limited to in-frame clones, with some not included. This table has roughly 76,000 clones, 70% to 75% appearing once. Sequencing used CD4+ T cells from PBMCs cultured with HCoV-229E spike peptides, obtained before COVID-19 vaccination. Source of these receptors: a human donor who received a COVID-19 vaccine. Each CDR3 is given with its conserved first and last residue. Each record gives: J gene, D gene, V gene, clone size, CDR3 protein, CDR3 DNA. A D gene is named only where the DNA matches it firmly. Clone size is shown for a subset of rows, as once, few, many or a class of expanded clone.

J: TRBJ2-2; D: -; V: TRBV6-5; size: -; CDR3: CASSTPRDSGELFF; DNA: TGTGCCAGCAGTACCCCCAGGGATTCTGGGGAGCTGTTTTTT
J: TRBJ2-3; D: TRBD1; V: TRBV2; size: -; CDR3: CATTRDREITDTQYF; DNA: TGTGCCACCACCAGGGACAGGGAAATCACAGATACGCAGTATTTT
J: TRBJ1-5; D: TRBD1; V: TRBV2; size: -; CDR3: CATGQGLNQPQHF; DNA: TGTGCCACTGGACAGGGACTTAATCAGCCCCAGCATTTT
J: TRBJ2-2; D: TRBD2; V: TRBV6-2/TRBV6-3; size: -; CDR3: CASSSGGAHTGELFF; DNA: TGTGCCAGCAGTAGCGGGGGGGCGCACACCGGGGAGCTGTTTTTT
J: TRBJ2-3; D: -; V: TRBV2; size: -; CDR3: CASSAWGPDTQYF; DNA: TGTGCCAGCAGCGCATGGGGCCCAGATACGCAGTATTTT
J: TRBJ1-3; D: -; V: TRBV29-1; size: -; CDR3: CSVEGGWDTSGNTIYF; DNA: TGCAGCGTTGAAGGAGGGTGGGACACTTCTGGAAACACCATATATTTT
J: TRBJ2-2; D: TRBD2; V: TRBV7-2; size: -; CDR3: CASSARLAENTGELFF; DNA: TGTGCCAGCAGTGCCCGACTAGCGGAAAACACCGGGGAGCTGTTTTTT
J: TRBJ1-6; D: -; V: TRBV4-1; size: few; CDR3: CASSQVFVDRKSSYNSPLHF; DNA: TGCGCCAGCAGCCAAGTGTTCGTCGACAGAAAAAGCTCCTATAATTCACCCCTCCACTTT
J: TRBJ1-1; D: -; V: TRBV5-1; size: few; CDR3: CASRDMNTEAFF; DNA: TGCGCCAGCAGGGATATGAACACTGAAGCTTTCTTT
J: TRBJ2-1; D: -; V: TRBV28; size: few; CDR3: CASSDPSRTGDTEQFF; DNA: TGTGCCAGCAGTGACCCCTCACGCACCGGGGACACTGAGCAGTTCTTC
J: TRBJ1-5; D: -; V: TRBV28; size: -; CDR3: CASTYLNSNQPQHF; DNA: TGTGCCAGCACGTACCTAAATAGCAATCAGCCCCAGCATTTT
J: TRBJ1-4; D: -; V: TRBV5-5; size: -; CDR3: CASSLRPGSATNEKLFF; DNA: TGTGCCAGCAGCTTGCGCCCGGGCAGCGCAACTAATGAAAAACTGTTTTTT
J: TRBJ2-5; D: -; V: TRBV20-1; size: once; CDR3: CSVERGPTQYF; DNA: TGCAGTGTCGAAAGAGGTCCGACCCAGTACTTC
J: TRBJ2-3; D: TRBD2; V: TRBV5-4; size: -; CDR3: CASSLMERGGGDTQYF; DNA: TGTGCCAGCAGCTTAATGGAGCGGGGGGGCGGGGATACGCAGTATTTT
J: TRBJ2-3; D: -; V: TRBV15; size: few; CDR3: CATSRDLTDTQYF; DNA: TGTGCCACCAGCAGAGATCTCACAGATACGCAGTATTTT
J: TRBJ2-5; D: -; V: TRBV7-2; size: -; CDR3: CASSLDRETQYF; DNA: TGTGCCAGCAGCTTGGATAGAGAGACCCAGTACTTC
J: TRBJ2-3; D: -; V: TRBV19; size: -; CDR3: CASRDRPTDTQYF; DNA: TGTGCCAGTAGGGACAGACCCACAGATACGCAGTATTTT
J: TRBJ1-6; D: TRBD1; V: TRBV27; size: -; CDR3: CASRKSWDSSSYNSPLHF; DNA: TGTGCCAGCAGGAAGTCATGGGACAGTAGCTCCTATAATTCACCCCTCCACTTT
J: TRBJ2-2; D: -; V: TRBV30; size: -; CDR3: CAWSSRIGTGELFF; DNA: TGTGCCTGGAGTTCCAGGATAGGCACCGGGGAGCTGTTTTTT
J: TRBJ2-2; D: TRBD2; V: TRBV4-1; size: -; CDR3: CASSQDFLAGWPDSGELFF; DNA: TGCGCCAGCAGCCAAGATTTTCTAGCGGGGTGGCCGGATTCCGGGGAGCTGTTTTTT
J: TRBJ1-2; D: -; V: TRBV24-1; size: -; CDR3: CATSDLRSQGGYTF; DNA: TGTGCCACCAGTGATTTGCGGAGCCAAGGGGGCTACACCTTC
J: TRBJ2-1; D: TRBD1; V: TRBV5-6; size: -; CDR3: CASSGTGVSYNEQFF; DNA: TGTGCCAGCAGCGGTACAGGGGTATCCTACAATGAGCAGTTCTTC
J: TRBJ1-1; D: -; V: TRBV5-1; size: -; CDR3: CASSPRAVNTEAFF; DNA: TGCGCCAGCAGCCCGAGAGCGGTGAACACTGAAGCTTTCTTT
J: TRBJ1-4; D: -; V: TRBV5-1; size: few; CDR3: CASSFQGSEKLFF; DNA: TGCGCCAGCAGCTTTCAGGGGTCCGAAAAACTGTTTTTT
J: TRBJ2-5; D: TRBD2; V: TRBV2; size: -; CDR3: CASTWRGRGQETQYF; DNA: TGTGCCAGCACTTGGCGCGGGCGGGGGCAAGAGACCCAGTACTTC
J: TRBJ1-1; D: -; V: TRBV18; size: once; CDR3: CASSPIANTEAFF; DNA: TGTGCCAGCTCACCGATAGCGAACACTGAAGCTTTCTTT
J: TRBJ1-6; D: -; V: TRBV7-2; size: -; CDR3: CASSLFSGFGNSPLHF; DNA: TGTGCCAGCAGCTTATTTTCGGGATTCGGGAATTCACCCCTCCACTTT
J: TRBJ1-2; D: -; V: TRBV5-1; size: -; CDR3: CASSLDSGHINYGYTF; DNA: TGCGCCAGCAGCTTGGACTCGGGACACATTAACTATGGCTACACCTTC
J: TRBJ2-3; D: TRBD1; V: TRBV20-1; size: -; CDR3: CSASGGQHLDTQYF; DNA: TGCAGTGCTAGTGGGGGACAGCACTTAGATACGCAGTATTTT
J: TRBJ2-3; D: -; V: TRBV7-2; size: -; CDR3: CASSDSYLSTDTQYF; DNA: TGTGCCAGCAGCGACAGCTACCTTAGCACAGATACGCAGTATTTT
J: TRBJ2-2; D: -; V: TRBV6-5; size: -; CDR3: CASSYDPTGELFF; DNA: TGTGCCAGCAGTTACGATCCCACCGGGGAGCTGTTTTTT
J: TRBJ2-2; D: -; V: TRBV5-1; size: few; CDR3: CASSFYAGLAGELFF; DNA: TGCGCCAGCAGCTTTTACGCGGGGTTAGCCGGGGAGCTGTTTTTT
J: TRBJ2-2; D: TRBD1; V: TRBV24-1; size: -; CDR3: CATSGGGGKNTGELFF; DNA: TGTGCCACCAGTGGAGGGGGCGGAAAGAACACCGGGGAGCTGTTTTTT
J: TRBJ1-2; D: TRBD1; V: TRBV4-1; size: -; CDR3: CASHATGAYGYTF; DNA: TGCGCCAGCCATGCGACAGGGGCGTATGGCTACACCTTC
J: TRBJ2-5; D: TRBD2; V: TRBV2; size: -; CDR3: CASSDRLTSGGALTETQYF; DNA: TGTGCCAGCAGTGATCGTCTGACTAGCGGGGGGGCTCTGACGGAGACCCAGTACTTC
J: TRBJ2-5; D: -; V: TRBV24-1; size: -; CDR3: CATSDPSSSQETQYF; DNA: TGTGCCACCAGTGATCCGTCTAGCTCCCAGGAGACCCAGTACTTC
J: TRBJ1-3; D: -; V: TRBV7-9; size: -; CDR3: CASSAGSHGGNTIYF; DNA: TGTGCCAGCAGCGCAGGGTCTCACGGTGGAAACACCATATATTTT
J: TRBJ1-2; D: TRBD1; V: TRBV6-5; size: -; CDR3: CASRMDREAGYTF; DNA: TGTGCCAGCAGGATGGACAGGGAAGCTGGCTACACCTTC
J: TRBJ2-5; D: -; V: TRBV9; size: -; CDR3: CASSVTTASQETQYF; DNA: TGTGCCAGCAGCGTCACTACTGCCTCGCAGGAGACCCAGTACTTC
J: TRBJ2-5; D: TRBD1; V: TRBV7-3; size: -; CDR3: CASSQDRGQETQYF; DNA: TGTGCCAGCAGCCAGGACAGGGGGCAAGAGACCCAGTACTTC
J: TRBJ1-5; D: -; V: TRBV6-2/TRBV6-3; size: few; CDR3: CASSYNSYQPQHF; DNA: TGTGCCAGCAGTTACAACAGTTATCAGCCCCAGCATTTT
J: TRBJ1-5; D: TRBD1; V: TRBV18; size: -; CDR3: CASSSGQGADQPQHF; DNA: TGTGCCAGCTCATCCGGACAGGGGGCGGATCAGCCCCAGCATTTT
J: TRBJ2-5; D: TRBD1; V: TRBV7-9; size: -; CDR3: CASSSGQGKETQYF; DNA: TGTGCCAGCAGCTCAGGACAGGGGAAAGAGACCCAGTACTTC
J: TRBJ2-3; D: -; V: TRBV5-1; size: -; CDR3: CASSLNAKTSTDTQYF; DNA: TGCGCCAGCAGCTTGAACGCGAAGACTAGCACAGATACGCAGTATTTT
J: TRBJ2-2; D: -; V: TRBV7-2; size: -; CDR3: CASSLRGGEAGELFF; DNA: TGTGCCAGCAGCCTCCGCGGCGGTGAAGCCGGGGAGCTGTTTTTT
J: TRBJ1-2; D: -; V: TRBV6-5; size: few; CDR3: CASNTNYGYTF; DNA: TGTGCCAGCAACACCAACTATGGCTACACCTTC
J: TRBJ2-1; D: TRBD2; V: TRBV7-2; size: -; CDR3: CASRTSGGAVNEQFF; DNA: TGTGCCAGTCGGACTAGCGGGGGGGCAGTAAATGAGCAGTTCTTC
J: TRBJ2-5; D: -; V: TRBV19; size: -; CDR3: CASSHPGQETQYF; DNA: TGTGCCAGTAGTCACCCGGGGCAAGAGACCCAGTACTTC
J: TRBJ1-3; D: -; V: TRBV6-5; size: -; CDR3: CASSYLQGLSGNTIYF; DNA: TGTGCCAGCAGTTACCTCCAGGGACTCTCTGGAAACACCATATATTTT
J: TRBJ2-3; D: -; V: TRBV2; size: few; CDR3: CASRWTRGTDTQYF; DNA: TGTGCCAGCAGGTGGACGAGGGGCACAGATACGCAGTATTTT
J: TRBJ2-2; D: -; V: TRBV5-1; size: -; CDR3: CASSFGRANTGELFF; DNA: TGCGCCAGCAGCTTCGGCAGGGCGAACACCGGGGAGCTGTTTTTT
J: TRBJ2-3; D: -; V: TRBV4-3; size: -; CDR3: CASSRYIQDTDTQYF; DNA: TGCGCCAGCAGCCGGTATATACAGGACACAGATACGCAGTATTTT
J: TRBJ1-3; D: TRBD1; V: TRBV5-1; size: -; CDR3: CASSNWTGGGWSGNTIYF; DNA: TGCGCCAGCAGCAACTGGACAGGAGGGGGATGGAGTGGAAACACCATATATTTT
J: TRBJ1-2; D: -; V: TRBV6-2/TRBV6-3; size: -; CDR3: CASSYRLWRSGFNYGYTF; DNA: TGTGCCAGCAGTTACCGCCTATGGAGGTCAGGATTTAACTATGGCTACACCTTC
J: TRBJ2-5; D: TRBD1; V: TRBV14; size: -; CDR3: CASSPYLGEGAETQYF; DNA: TGTGCCAGCAGCCCCTACCTGGGCGAGGGGGCAGAGACCCAGTACTTC